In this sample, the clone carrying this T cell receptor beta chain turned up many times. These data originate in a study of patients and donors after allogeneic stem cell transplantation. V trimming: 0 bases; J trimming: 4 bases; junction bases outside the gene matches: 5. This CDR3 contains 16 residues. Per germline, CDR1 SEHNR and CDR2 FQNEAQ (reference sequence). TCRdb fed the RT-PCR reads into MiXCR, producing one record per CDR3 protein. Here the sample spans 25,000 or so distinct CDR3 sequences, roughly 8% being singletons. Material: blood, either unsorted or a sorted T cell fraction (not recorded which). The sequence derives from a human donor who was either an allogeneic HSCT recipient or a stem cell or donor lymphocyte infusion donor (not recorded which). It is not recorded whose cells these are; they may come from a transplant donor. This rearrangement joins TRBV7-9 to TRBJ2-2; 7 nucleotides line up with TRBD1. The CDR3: CASSLAQGLGTGELFF. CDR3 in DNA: TGTGCCAGCAGCTTAGCACAGGGGTTGGGCACCGGGGAGCTGTTTTTT. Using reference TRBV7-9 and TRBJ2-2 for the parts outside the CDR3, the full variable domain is DTGVSQNPRHKITKRGQNVTFRCDPISEHNRLYWYRQTLGQGPEFLTYFQNEAQLEKSRLLSDRFSAERPKGSFSTLEIQRTEQGDSAMYLCASSLAQGLGTGELFFGEGSRLTVL.